The rows below give T cell receptor beta chains drawn from one sample of a study of early T cells in non-severe SARS-CoV-2 infection. TCRdb reanalysed the 5' RACE reads using MiXCR and keeps one entry per CDR3 protein. The sample carries around 66,000 distinct CDR3 sequences, approximately 13% recorded once. The sample taken for sequencing was whole blood. These receptors were obtained from an adult who was a healthcare worker with PCR-confirmed SARS-CoV-2 infection or an uninfected control (not recorded which). Each CDR3 is given with its conserved first and last residue. Each record gives: V gene, clone size, J gene, D gene, CDR3 protein, CDR3 DNA. The D gene is left open where the match is weak. Some rows have no size entry. The others give once, few or many, or a class for an expanded clone.

v_gene: TRBV6-1; abundance: many; j_gene: TRBJ1-5; d_gene: TRBD1; CDR3aa: CASSLGQLNQPQHF; CDR3nt: TGTGCCAGCAGCCTGGGACAGCTCAATCAGCCCCAGCATTTT
v_gene: TRBV6-5; abundance: many; j_gene: TRBJ2-1; d_gene: TRBD2; CDR3aa: CASSYSIWGEGINEQFF; CDR3nt: TGTGCCAGCAGTTACTCGATCTGGGGGGAGGGGATTAATGAGCAGTTCTTC
v_gene: TRBV29-1; abundance: few; j_gene: TRBJ1-4; d_gene: TRBD1; CDR3aa: CSVGGRGNEKLFF; CDR3nt: TGCAGCGTTGGGGGCAGGGGGAATGAAAAACTGTTTTTT
v_gene: TRBV4-2; abundance: many; j_gene: TRBJ2-1; d_gene: NA; CDR3aa: CASSPGPTNEQFF; CDR3nt: TGTGCCAGCAGCCCGGGACCGACCAATGAGCAGTTCTTC
v_gene: TRBV6-2/TRBV6-3; abundance: many; j_gene: TRBJ2-7; d_gene: TRBD2; CDR3aa: CASSYSMATSGFSYEQYF; CDR3nt: TGTGCCAGCAGTTACTCGATGGCGACTAGCGGGTTCTCCTACGAGCAGTACTTC
v_gene: TRBV3-1; abundance: NA; j_gene: TRBJ1-4; d_gene: TRBD1; CDR3aa: CASSQGLGTARMKRLFF; CDR3nt: TGTGCCAGCAGCCAAGGTCTAGGGACAGCGAGAATGAAAAGACTGTTTTTT
v_gene: TRBV7-2; abundance: many; j_gene: TRBJ1-6; d_gene: TRBD1; CDR3aa: CASSFGQGNSPLHF; CDR3nt: TGTGCCAGCAGCTTTGGACAGGGTAATTCACCCCTCCACTTT
v_gene: TRBV7-6; abundance: NA; j_gene: TRBJ2-1; d_gene: NA; CDR3aa: CASTPIRPDDEQFF; CDR3nt: TGTGCCAGCACGCCAATACGGCCTGACGATGAGCAGTTCTTC
v_gene: TRBV2; abundance: many; j_gene: TRBJ2-7; d_gene: TRBD2; CDR3aa: CASSPPGLASSYEQYF; CDR3nt: TGTGCCAGCAGTCCACCGGGACTAGCGAGCTCCTACGAGCAGTACTTC
v_gene: TRBV11-3; abundance: NA; j_gene: TRBJ2-7; d_gene: NA; CDR3aa: CASSGGTVEQYF; CDR3nt: TGTGCCAGCAGCGGCGGGACGGTCGAGCAGTACTTC
v_gene: TRBV20-1; abundance: many; j_gene: TRBJ2-7; d_gene: NA; CDR3aa: CSQNRDARQYF; CDR3nt: TGCAGTCAAAACCGGGACGCTCGTCAGTACTTC
v_gene: TRBV7-2; abundance: few; j_gene: TRBJ2-7; d_gene: NA; CDR3aa: CASSPLRTASYEQYF; CDR3nt: TGTGCCAGCAGTCCCCTACGGACAGCTAGCTACGAGCAGTACTTC
v_gene: TRBV5-1; abundance: many; j_gene: TRBJ1-1; d_gene: TRBD1; CDR3aa: CASSGDRGAEAFF; CDR3nt: TGCGCCAGCAGCGGGGACAGGGGCGCTGAAGCTTTCTTT
v_gene: TRBV19; abundance: few; j_gene: TRBJ2-7; d_gene: NA; CDR3aa: CASSWDTGREQYF; CDR3nt: TGTGCCAGTAGTTGGGACACAGGTCGCGAGCAGTACTTC
v_gene: TRBV10-3; abundance: few; j_gene: TRBJ2-1; d_gene: NA; CDR3aa: CAIASRGDEQFF; CDR3nt: TGTGCCATAGCGTCCAGAGGCGATGAGCAGTTCTTC
v_gene: TRBV5-1; abundance: few; j_gene: TRBJ2-7; d_gene: NA; CDR3aa: CAGIYEQYF; CDR3nt: TGCGCCGGGATATACGAGCAGTACTTC
v_gene: TRBV6-4; abundance: medium-sized; j_gene: TRBJ2-2; d_gene: NA; CDR3aa: CATSSSATNTGELFF; CDR3nt: TGTGCCACCTCTTCGTCGGCAACGAACACCGGGGAGCTGTTTTTT
v_gene: TRBV3-1; abundance: many; j_gene: TRBJ2-1; d_gene: TRBD1; CDR3aa: CASRPKGHGTGANYNEQFF; CDR3nt: TGTGCCAGCAGACCTAAAGGCCACGGGACAGGGGCGAACTACAATGAGCAGTTCTTC
v_gene: TRBV28; abundance: many; j_gene: TRBJ2-3; d_gene: NA; CDR3aa: CASEDITDTQYF; CDR3nt: TGTGCCAGCGAGGATATTACAGATACGCAGTATTTT
v_gene: TRBV28; abundance: NA; j_gene: TRBJ2-5; d_gene: TRBD1; CDR3aa: CASSSDRAGIGETQYF; CDR3nt: TGTGCCAGCAGCTCGGACAGGGCGGGTATCGGAGAGACCCAGTACTTC
v_gene: TRBV24-1; abundance: few; j_gene: TRBJ2-3; d_gene: TRBD2; CDR3aa: CATSEPSGGPTDTQYF; CDR3nt: TGTGCCACCAGTGAACCTAGCGGGGGACCCACAGATACGCAGTATTTT
v_gene: TRBV28; abundance: few; j_gene: TRBJ2-6; d_gene: NA; CDR3aa: CASRSGANVLTF; CDR3nt: TGTGCCAGCAGATCTGGGGCCAACGTCCTGACTTTC
v_gene: TRBV28; abundance: many; j_gene: TRBJ2-1; d_gene: NA; CDR3aa: CASSETVAYNEQFF; CDR3nt: TGTGCCAGCAGCGAGACAGTTGCCTACAATGAGCAGTTCTTC
v_gene: TRBV12-3/TRBV12-4; abundance: NA; j_gene: TRBJ1-6; d_gene: TRBD1; CDR3aa: CASRPGQGNSPLHF; CDR3nt: TGTGCCAGCAGACCGGGACAGGGTAATTCACCCCTCCACTTT
v_gene: TRBV6-5; abundance: NA; j_gene: TRBJ2-1; d_gene: NA; CDR3aa: CASSPGPRDEQFF; CDR3nt: TGTGCCAGCAGCCCCGGGCCGAGGGATGAGCAGTTCTTC
v_gene: TRBV11-2; abundance: NA; j_gene: TRBJ2-7; d_gene: NA; CDR3aa: CASSLAWATYEQYF; CDR3nt: TGTGCCAGCAGCTTGGCATGGGCTACCTACGAGCAGTACTTC
v_gene: TRBV15; abundance: few; j_gene: TRBJ2-2; d_gene: NA; CDR3aa: CATTKTNTGELFF; CDR3nt: TGTGCCACCACCAAAACGAACACCGGGGAGCTGTTTTTT
v_gene: TRBV7-8; abundance: medium-sized; j_gene: TRBJ2-6; d_gene: TRBD1; CDR3aa: CASTPRGDRAGANVLTF; CDR3nt: TGTGCCAGCACCCCGAGGGGGGACAGGGCTGGGGCCAACGTCCTGACTTTC
v_gene: TRBV18; abundance: many; j_gene: TRBJ2-3; d_gene: NA; CDR3aa: CASSPWDSRGSTDTQYF; CDR3nt: TGTGCCAGCTCACCGTGGGACTCCCGCGGGAGCACAGATACGCAGTATTTT
v_gene: TRBV5-1; abundance: NA; j_gene: TRBJ2-2; d_gene: NA; CDR3aa: CASSLGYRSGELFF; CDR3nt: TGCGCCAGCAGCTTGGGCTATAGATCGGGGGAGCTGTTTTTT
v_gene: TRBV24-1; abundance: NA; j_gene: TRBJ2-2; d_gene: TRBD2; CDR3aa: CATSDLRIAGPGELFF; CDR3nt: TGTGCCACCAGTGATTTGAGAATAGCGGGACCCGGGGAGCTGTTTTTT
v_gene: TRBV21-1; abundance: NA; j_gene: TRBJ2-1; d_gene: NA; CDR3aa: CASSPSEPSGRKFF; CDR3nt: TGTGCCAGCAGCCCATCTGAACCTAGCGGGAGAAAGTTCTTC
v_gene: TRBV12-3/TRBV12-4; abundance: many; j_gene: TRBJ1-4; d_gene: NA; CDR3aa: CASSLAHFWDREEKLFF; CDR3nt: TGTGCCAGCAGTTTAGCGCATTTTTGGGATAGAGAAGAAAAACTGTTTTTT
v_gene: TRBV11-2; abundance: few; j_gene: TRBJ2-7; d_gene: NA; CDR3aa: CASSLGGIYEQYF; CDR3nt: TGTGCCAGCAGCTTAGGGGGCATCTACGAGCAGTACTTC
v_gene: TRBV7-9; abundance: many; j_gene: TRBJ1-5; d_gene: TRBD1; CDR3aa: CASSKGQGYQPQHF; CDR3nt: TGTGCCAGCAGCAAGGGACAGGGATATCAGCCCCAGCATTTT
v_gene: TRBV29-1; abundance: few; j_gene: TRBJ1-5; d_gene: TRBD1; CDR3aa: CSVSQGGPNSNQPQHF; CDR3nt: TGCAGCGTTTCACAGGGGGGACCTAATAGCAATCAGCCCCAGCATTTT
v_gene: TRBV28; abundance: few; j_gene: TRBJ2-1; d_gene: NA; CDR3aa: CTSTSSVGPYNEQFF; CDR3nt: TGTACCAGCACAAGTAGCGTCGGACCCTACAATGAGCAGTTCTTC
v_gene: TRBV5-1; abundance: NA; j_gene: TRBJ2-1; d_gene: NA; CDR3aa: CASSPFQGNEQFF; CDR3nt: TGCGCCAGCAGCCCGTTTCAGGGCAATGAGCAGTTCTTC
v_gene: TRBV20-1; abundance: many; j_gene: TRBJ1-2; d_gene: TRBD1; CDR3aa: CSAPKQQGKYGYTF; CDR3nt: TGCAGTGCCCCAAAACAACAGGGGAAGTATGGCTACACCTTC
v_gene: TRBV29-1; abundance: many; j_gene: TRBJ2-3; d_gene: NA; CDR3aa: CSVTSFGGTDTQYF; CDR3nt: TGCAGCGTGACTAGTTTTGGGGGCACAGATACGCAGTATTTT